The clone carrying this T cell receptor (beta chain) came up many times. The antigen is not known. The entry originates in a study of human T cells and chemical hapten exposure. Individual cDNA molecules each carried unique molecular identifiers attached by the library. TCRdb called the RACE reads again in MiXCR, with one record for every CDR3 protein. Here the sample spans 380,000 or so distinct CDR3 sequences, around 5% being singletons. Study outcomes and limitations: The study found that PT1 expanded TCR counts correlated positively with patch test score.

Time point defined: pre-sensitization, week 0. Treatment of the sample: therapeutic diphenylcyclopropenone sensitization with weekly scalp DPC. The germline V gene has CDR1 MDHEN and CDR2 SYDVKM. Deletions cut 2 bases from V and 3 bases from J, with 11 bases between. The CDR3 is 14 amino acids. This clonotype was obtained from a woman younger than 30 with alopecia areata. Some clones in this sample may be carry-over from other donors' samples. The chain joins TRBV28 to TRBJ2-7; possibly TRBD2 for D (6 bases). The sequencing here drew on whole blood, taken in connection with sensitization to the hapten diphenylcyclopropenone (DPC). CDR3 in DNA: TGTGCCAGCAGTTTAATCGGGGGATACTACGAGCAGTACTTC. Translating gives CASSLIGGYYEQYF.